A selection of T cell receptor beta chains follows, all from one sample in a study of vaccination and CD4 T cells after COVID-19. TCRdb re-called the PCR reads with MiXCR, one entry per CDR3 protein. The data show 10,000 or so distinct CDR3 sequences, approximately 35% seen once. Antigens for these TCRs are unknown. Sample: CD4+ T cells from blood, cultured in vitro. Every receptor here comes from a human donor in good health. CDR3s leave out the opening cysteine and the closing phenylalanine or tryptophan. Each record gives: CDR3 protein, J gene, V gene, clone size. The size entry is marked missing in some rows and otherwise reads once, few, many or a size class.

CDR3: ASSLGLRDADTQY
J: TRBJ2-3
V: TRBV7-3
size: few

CDR3: ASSYRPDYSPLH
J: TRBJ1-6
V: TRBV6-5
size: .

CDR3: ASSPGRYEQY
J: TRBJ2-7
V: TRBV7-9
size: few

CDR3: ASSRLAGISYNEQF
J: TRBJ2-1
V: TRBV4-2
size: once

CDR3: ASNPVGGWEKLF
J: TRBJ1-4
V: TRBV28
size: .

CDR3: ASSPEASGIPSDTQY
J: TRBJ2-3
V: TRBV7-2
size: few

CDR3: ASSVQGGYGYT
J: TRBJ1-2
V: TRBV9
size: .

CDR3: ATSRDSPTSEQF
J: TRBJ2-1
V: TRBV15
size: .

CDR3: ASTLGQQYGYT
J: TRBJ1-2
V: TRBV6-1
size: few

CDR3: SAPLGGQTYNEQF
J: TRBJ2-1
V: TRBV20-1
size: few

CDR3: ASSTPGTGAETQY
J: TRBJ2-5
V: TRBV19
size: .

CDR3: ASSPTGLREAF
J: TRBJ1-1
V: TRBV18
size: .

CDR3: ASSPGSQYGYT
J: TRBJ1-2
V: TRBV7-2
size: .

CDR3: ASSVRFNNEQF
J: TRBJ2-1
V: TRBV9
size: once

CDR3: ASSLEGQGALYTEAF
J: TRBJ1-1
V: TRBV27
size: few

CDR3: ASSKTKGQGLYEQY
J: TRBJ2-7
V: TRBV21-1
size: few

CDR3: ASSPFGQGISGANVLT
J: TRBJ2-6
V: TRBV6-1
size: .

CDR3: ASSPGLAGPGGYEQY
J: TRBJ2-7
V: TRBV5-4
size: .

CDR3: ASRKDSLSYNEQF
J: TRBJ2-1
V: TRBV6-1
size: few

CDR3: ATQGQYYEQY
J: TRBJ2-7
V: TRBV10-3
size: .

CDR3: ASSLNGGNTEAF
J: TRBJ1-1
V: TRBV7-3
size: .

CDR3: ASSMGTSGRYEQY
J: TRBJ2-7
V: TRBV19
size: .

CDR3: ASSGTGSTDTQY
J: TRBJ2-3
V: TRBV25-1
size: .

CDR3: ASRRDRDDTEAF
J: TRBJ1-1
V: TRBV21-1
size: .

CDR3: SVLTTGESEAF
J: TRBJ1-1
V: TRBV29-1
size: .

CDR3: ASSSMGDSLYEQY
J: TRBJ2-7
V: TRBV6-5
size: .

CDR3: ASSIFSAVNYGYT
J: TRBJ1-2
V: TRBV19
size: .

CDR3: ASSGGSYSPLH
J: TRBJ1-6
V: TRBV28
size: .

CDR3: ASSYMQGSVYEQY
J: TRBJ2-7
V: TRBV6-5
size: .

CDR3: ASRLYRGSNQPQH
J: TRBJ1-5
V: TRBV6-4
size: .

CDR3: ASSVEPRDYEQY
J: TRBJ2-7
V: TRBV9
size: .

CDR3: ASRDTGNAEAF
J: TRBJ1-1
V: TRBV2
size: few

CDR3: ASSGVRDTEAF
J: TRBJ1-1
V: TRBV6-1
size: .

CDR3: ASSLDSRYEQPQH
J: TRBJ1-5
V: TRBV5-1
size: .

CDR3: ASSYRNTEAF
J: TRBJ1-1
V: TRBV6-5
size: few

CDR3: ASSLDAGGLVNEQF
J: TRBJ2-1
V: TRBV28
size: .

CDR3: ASSTSGGRVNGYT
J: TRBJ1-2
V: TRBV28
size: few

CDR3: ASSRHAEVNTEAF
J: TRBJ1-1
V: TRBV14
size: few

CDR3: ASSQGIAGHYYEQY
J: TRBJ2-7
V: TRBV19
size: few

CDR3: SARGQGRSGANVLT
J: TRBJ2-6
V: TRBV20-1
size: .

CDR3: ATSDLAGEAF
J: TRBJ1-1
V: TRBV24-1
size: .

CDR3: SASNTGTGYDEQY
J: TRBJ2-7
V: TRBV20-1
size: few

CDR3: SARDLSGRLTDTQY
J: TRBJ2-3
V: TRBV20-1
size: few

CDR3: ASSIKSGTQPQH
J: TRBJ1-5
V: TRBV19
size: .

CDR3: ATSREQGYQETQY
J: TRBJ2-5
V: TRBV15
size: .

CDR3: ASSLYGGGNQPQH
J: TRBJ1-5
V: TRBV28
size: .

CDR3: SASLAGPVYNEQF
J: TRBJ2-1
V: TRBV20-1
size: .